This T cell receptor beta chain was observed in a study of cytomegalovirus exposure and HLA in healthy donors. As for the study in general: Genotyping of some 400 donors showed that around 81% belonged to the Caucasian-associated ancestry cluster.

CDR3 size: 17 residues. Per germline, CDR1 MNHEY and CDR2 SMNVEV (reference sequence). Trimming shortened V by 6 bases and J by 5 bases, and 22 bases separated the two germline ends. Amplification used 60 Vbeta primers and 13 Jbeta primers. Assay used: immunoSEQ multiplex PCR; TCRdb lists only in-frame clones, some missing. The data contain roughly 120,000 clones, approximately 80% of them singletons. This TCR was recovered from a woman aged 30 to 39 in good health and CMV-seronegative. The sequencing input was PBMCs. The V call is TRBV27, the J call TRBJ1-4; tentative D call: TRBD1 (5 bases). CDR3 protein: CASSIWGEGTSNEKLFF. The CDR3 region has the DNA TGTGCCAGCAGCATTTGGGGGGAGGGGACCTCGAATGAAAAACTGTTTTTT.